Below are 8 T cell receptor beta chains sequenced from a single sample in a study of T cells in Graves' hyperthyroidism and ophthalmopathy. TCR beta CDR3 regions were amplified from RNA. TCR CDR3 regions were first amplified by RT-PCR with HTBI primers. TCRdb processed the multiplex PCR reads anew with MiXCR; each CDR3 protein has one entry. The repertoire holds roughly 300,000 distinct CDR3 sequences, with roughly 23% as singletons. The sequenced material came from blood. Source of these receptors: a woman aged 50 to 60 with Graves' hyperthyroidism.

This clonotype was seen a few times. J is TRBJ1-1 and V is TRBV3-1; no definite D call. The germline V and J ends were trimmed by 0 bases and 5 bases, with 10 bases remaining between them. The CDR3 runs 14 residues. Germline V CDR1 and CDR2: LGHDT, YNNKEL (reference sequence). The CDR3 loop reads CASSQESRLTEAFF. CDR3 nucleotides: TGTGCCAGCAGCCAAGAATCCAGGTTAACTGAAGCTTTCTTT. The whole variable domain, remainder taken from reference TRBV3-1 and TRBJ1-1, is DTAVSQTPKYLVTQMGNDKSIKCEQNLGHDTMYWYKQDSKKFLKIMFSYNNKELIINETVPNRFSPKSPDKAHLNLHINSLELGDSAVYFCASSQESRLTEAFFGQGTRLTVV.

This clonotype has a count of ten or more. The chain carries TRBV28 and TRBJ2-7, with 11 bases identical to TRBD1. Losses at the gene ends were 1 base for V and 3 bases for J; bases not matched to a gene: 2. The CDR3 is 15 residues long. Germline V lookup: CDR1 MDHEN, CDR2 SYDVKM. This CDR3 is CASSLLDRGLYEQYF. The CDR3 nucleotides read TGTGCCAGCAGTTTATTGGACAGGGGGCTCTACGAGCAGTACTTC.

This clonotype was found many times. The chain couples TRBV14 to TRBJ2-7; 7 bases line up with TRBD2. Germline V gene data show CDR1 as SGHDN and CDR2 as FVKESK. The CDR3 runs to 17 residues. V gave up 4 bases and J gave up 3 bases; unmatched junction bases: 15. CDR3 DNA: TGTGCCAGCAGCCGACTGGGACTACGGACCGACTTCTACGAGCAGTACTTC. It specifies CASSRLGLRTDFYEQYF.

The table lists this clonotype with many counts. CDR3 coding DNA: TGTGCCATCACTGGACAGGTATACTACGAGCAGTACTTC. This codes for CAITGQVYYEQYF. V and J are TRBV10-3 and TRBJ2-7; 7 bases align to TRBD1. J gave up 3 bases and V 7 bases, and 6 bases lay outside the gene matches. Germline V gives CDR1 ENHRY, CDR2 SYGVKD. The CDR3 extends over 13 amino acids.

This clonotype was seen repeatedly, ten times or more. V and J are TRBV7-3 and TRBJ1-2, with TRBD1 identical over 8 bases. Germline CDR1 and CDR2: SGHTA and FQGTGA. The CDR3 extends over 12 amino acids. Trimming at V came to 8 bases and at J to 2 bases, leaving 1 base not matched to a gene. The CDR3 DNA reads as TGTGCCAGCGGACAGGGAAACTATGGCTACACCTTC. Residues: CASGQGNYGYTF.

In this sample, this clonotype turned up many times. CDR3 amino acids: CASSLPSGVGETQYF. The CDR3, as DNA: TGTGCCAGCAGCTTACCTAGCGGGGTAGGGGAGACCCAGTACTTC. The chain recombines TRBV7-9 with TRBJ2-5; 9 bases fit TRBD2. CDR1 and CDR2 from the germline V gene are SEHNR and FQNEAQ (reference sequence). This CDR3 has 15 amino acids. The V segment lost 2 bases and the J segment 5 bases; nucleotides outside the gene matches: 6.

The chain uses TRBV20-1 and TRBJ1-4; 8 bases match TRBD1. The V segment lost 6 bases and the J segment 2 bases; nucleotides outside the gene matches: 8. Germline CDR1 DFQATT, CDR2 SNEGSKA (reference sequence). This CDR3 has 15 residues. The CDR3 protein is CSASGRQGTNEKLFF. In DNA, the CDR3 is TGCAGTGCATCCGGCAGACAGGGGACTAATGAAAAACTGTTTTTT.

In its sample, this clonotype was seen a few times. A read error may be the cause here, since a much bigger clone is one base away. V is TRBV18 and J is TRBJ1-5; the match to TRBD1 covers 10 bases. The CDR3 has 15 amino acids. CDR1 and CDR2 from the germline V gene are KGHSH and LQKENI. V was pared by 8 bases and J by 8 bases, with 12 bases of the junction left unmatched. CDR3 sequence (DNA): TGTGCCAGCCCGCAGGGGACAGGGGCCTTGGAGCCCCAGCATTTT. The encoded protein is CASPQGTGALEPQHF.